The 8 T cell receptor beta chains presented below share a single source sample, sequenced in a study of shared clonotypes between healthy human individuals. Sequencing was performed with immunoSEQ multiplex PCR; in TCRdb, only in-frame clones are kept and a portion is missing. Of a few hundred thousand clones listed, around 86% were seen once; the top ten hold 15% to 20%. The specimen was memory CD8+ T cells sorted from blood. Subset meaning: CD45RO+ cells pooled with CCR7-negative TemRA cells. Receptors were obtained from a man younger than 35 in good health.

This clone appeared a single time. V usage is TRBV5-3 and J usage is TRBJ1-6; D might be TRBD1 (5 bases). Being an ORF, TRBV5-3 has a function that is uncertain. This CDR3 is built from 13 residues. V gave up 5 bases and J gave up 7 bases, with 10 bases separating them. This chain's CDR3 is CARRGERNSPLHF. The CDR3 DNA follows: TGTGCCAGAAGGGGGGAGAGGAATTCACCCCTCCACTTT.

The chain carries TRBV28 and TRBJ1-1; D uncertain. V lost 5 bases, J lost 3 bases, and 22 bases lay in between. Germline loops: CDR1 MDHEN, CDR2 SYDVKM. The CDR3 runs 17 residues. Here the CDR3 reads CASSPFLWVAQDTEAFF. The CDR3 DNA reads as TGTGCCAGCAGTCCCTTTTTATGGGTGGCTCAGGACACTGAAGCTTTCTTT.

The chain couples TRBV28 to TRBJ1-2; 7 bases match TRBD1. Per the germline V gene, CDR1 is MDHEN and CDR2 is SYDVKM. This CDR3 comprises 15 residues. The V gene end was trimmed by 5 bases and the J gene end by 2 bases; junction bases not matched to a gene: 8. CDR3 in amino acids: CASSDDREKNYGYTF. For the CDR3, the DNA is TGTGCCAGCAGTGATGACAGGGAAAAGAACTATGGCTACACCTTC.

The chain joins TRBV6-5 to TRBJ2-1, with D hard to call. Per germline, CDR1 MNHEY and CDR2 SVGAGI. This CDR3 contains 15 residues. V dropped 4 bases and J dropped 0 bases, with 10 bases sitting between them. CDR3 DNA: TGTGCCAGCAGTTTCGACCCGAGCTCCTACAATGAGCAGTTCTTC. Amino acids: CASSFDPSSYNEQFF.

This clone was detected only once. V usage is TRBV6-6 and J usage is TRBJ1-4; unclear D gene. The CDR3 has 12 amino acids. Trimming removed 2 bases from V and 2 bases from J, with 0 bases in between. CDR1 MNHNY and CDR2 SVGAGI come from the germline V gene (reference sequence). The CDR3 here is CASSYTNEKLFF. Here the CDR3 DNA reads TGTGCCAGCAGTTACACTAATGAAAAACTGTTTTTT.

The chain carries TRBV5-6 and TRBJ2-5, with TRBD1 matching 9 bases. The germline CDR1 and CDR2 sequences are SGHDT and YYEEEE. This CDR3 region has 17 residues. V lost 0 bases, J lost 4 bases, and 10 bases stayed unmatched. The CDR3 DNA reads TGTGCCAGCAGCTTGGCAACTATGGACAGGGGAGCAGAGACCCAGTACTTC. This gives the protein CASSLATMDRGAETQYF.

The V gene is TRBV30, the J gene TRBJ1-1; 8 bases are shared with TRBD1. Germline lookup yields CDR1 GTSNPN and CDR2 SVGIG (reference sequence). This CDR3 spans 14 amino acids. V was clipped by 7 bases and J by 2 bases; unmatched bases: 9. Written as DNA, the CDR3 is TGTGCCTCGGACAGGGAGGGGGATAACACTGAAGCTTTCTTT. The encoded protein is CASDREGDNTEAFF. Filled out from reference TRBV30 and TRBJ1-1, the complete variable domain reads SQTIHQWPATLVQPVGSPLSLECTVEGTSNPNLYWYRQAAGRGLQLLFYSVGIGQISSEVPQNLSASRPQDRQFILSSKKLLLSDSGFYLCASDREGDNTEAFFGQGTRLTVV.

V gene TRBV27 combines with J gene TRBJ2-7; 13 bases fit TRBD2. Trimming removed 5 bases from V and 5 bases from J; junction bases left unmatched: 9. Germline CDR1 reads MNHEY; CDR2 reads SMNVEV (reference sequence). The CDR3 has 16 residues. The CDR3 protein is CASSRLGGTSGNEQYF. The CDR3 DNA is TGTGCCAGCAGTCGATTAGGGGGGACTAGCGGGAACGAGCAGTACTTC.